This T cell receptor beta chain was identified during a study of T-cell reconstitution after alpha-beta-depleted transplantation in children. Regarding the study as a whole: T cells produced anew were the main source of T-cell counts and diversity one year after transplant. There were reportedly several hundred expanded graft clones from which alpha-beta T cells came about two months after transplant.

Preparation of the TCRbeta library was carried out with unique molecular identifiers. TCRdb called the PCR reads again in MiXCR, with one record for every CDR3 protein. Of 300,000 to 400,000 distinct CDR3 sequences in the sample, 15% to 20% were seen once. The CDR3 sequence is 14 residues long. Germline lookup yields CDR1 MDHEN and CDR2 SYDVKM. V lost 4 bases and J 4 bases, leaving 12 bases between the germline ends. In its sample, this clonotype was seen a few times. Antigen specificity is unknown. The input for sequencing was PBMCs, mostly from graft donor cells, taken 360 days after TCRalphabeta/CD19-depleted stem cell transplant. This TCR came from a male patient between 2 and 15 years old who had a stem cell transplant for acute lymphoblastic leukemia, so the T cells may come from the graft donor. V usage is TRBV28 and J usage is TRBJ2-3, with D perhaps TRBD1 (5 bases). CDR3 in amino acids: CASSSPGMADTQYF. The CDR3 DNA reads TGTGCCAGCAGTTCGCCAGGGATGGCAGATACGCAGTATTTT.